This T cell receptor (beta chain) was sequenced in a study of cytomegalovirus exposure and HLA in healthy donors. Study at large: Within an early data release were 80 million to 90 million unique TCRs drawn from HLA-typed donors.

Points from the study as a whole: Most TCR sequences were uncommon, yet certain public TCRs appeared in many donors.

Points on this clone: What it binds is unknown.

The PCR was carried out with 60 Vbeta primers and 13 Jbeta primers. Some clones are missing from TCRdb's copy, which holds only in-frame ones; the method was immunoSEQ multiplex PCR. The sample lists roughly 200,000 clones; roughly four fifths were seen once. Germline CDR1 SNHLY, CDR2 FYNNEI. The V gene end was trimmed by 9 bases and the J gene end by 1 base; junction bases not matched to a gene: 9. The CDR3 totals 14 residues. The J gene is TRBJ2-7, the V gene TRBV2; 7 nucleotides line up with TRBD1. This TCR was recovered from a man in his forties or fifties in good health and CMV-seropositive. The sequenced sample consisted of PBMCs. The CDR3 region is CASFPGQSSYEQYF. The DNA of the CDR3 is TGTGCCAGTTTTCCGGGACAGTCGTCCTACGAGCAGTACTTC.